These 3 T cell receptor beta chains came from one sample sequenced in a study of blood T cell repertoires in COVID-19. Some clones are missing from TCRdb's copy, which holds only in-frame ones; the method was immunoSEQ multiplex PCR. The table has 130,000 to 150,000 clones, 80% to 90% seen once. The sequencing input was peripheral blood. The receptors were sampled from a human donor in a cohort sampled during active COVID-19.

This chain joins TRBV7-6 and TRBJ2-7, with 10 bases lining up with TRBD2. Germline V gives CDR1 SGHVS, CDR2 FNYEAQ. V shed 5 bases, J shed 5 bases, and the junction held 9 bases outside the gene matches. The CDR3 is 15 amino acids. This chain's CDR3 is CASSPTSGVYHEQYF. The CDR3 DNA sequence: TGTGCCAGCAGCCCTACTAGCGGGGTTTACCACGAGCAGTACTTC.

The gene calls are TRBV19 and TRBJ2-3; 9 nucleotides match TRBD2. This CDR3 is built from 16 residues. The J segment lost 5 bases and the V segment lost 5 bases, leaving 11 bases of the junction unmatched. CDR1 LNHDA and CDR2 SQIVND come from the germline V gene (reference sequence). The CDR3 nucleotides read TGTGCCAGTAGTCCGACTTGGCGGGGGGGCCTAGATACGCAGTATTTT. Its translation: CASSPTWRGGLDTQYF.

This clone was seen once. This chain joins TRBV7-2 and TRBJ2-7; 7 positions match TRBD1. Germline loops: CDR1 SGHTA, CDR2 FQGNSA. V was pared by 4 bases and J by 3 bases, with 6 bases of the junction left unmatched. CDR3 length: 14 amino acids. CDR3 amino acids: CASSWRQGDYEQYF. CDR3 DNA sequence: TGTGCCAGCAGCTGGAGACAGGGTGACTACGAGCAGTACTTC.